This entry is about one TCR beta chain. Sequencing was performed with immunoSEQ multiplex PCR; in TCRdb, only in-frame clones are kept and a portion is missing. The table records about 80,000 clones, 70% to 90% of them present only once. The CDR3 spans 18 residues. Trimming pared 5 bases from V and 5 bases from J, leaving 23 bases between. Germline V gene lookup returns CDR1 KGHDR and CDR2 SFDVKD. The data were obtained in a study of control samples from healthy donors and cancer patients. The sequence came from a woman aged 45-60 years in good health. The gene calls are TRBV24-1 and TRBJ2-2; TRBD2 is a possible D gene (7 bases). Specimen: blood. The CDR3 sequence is CATSGNLPGGRWTGELFF. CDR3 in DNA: TGTGCCACCAGTGGGAATTTACCCGGGGGGCGATGGACCGGGGAGCTGTTTTTT.